Given below is one T cell receptor beta chain in context. Its target is unknown. Time point meaning: newly diagnosed GD, antithyroid drugs for less than 3 months. RNA extracted from PBMCs served as the sequencing template. Sequencing libraries for TCR beta were prepared with iRepertoire HTBI primers and Arm-PCR of CDR3 regions. TCRdb independently ran MiXCR on the multiplex PCR reads; one entry per CDR3 protein. The table records approximately 540,000 distinct CDR3 sequences, about 11% of them present only once. This entry comes from a study of regulatory T cells in long-lasting Graves disease. Findings and caveats of the study: Persistent disease favored TRBV28, TRBJ1-2 and TRBJ2-5.

Trimming cost V 4 bases and J 10 bases, with 11 bases left between them. Looked up from germline, CDR1 is LNHDA and CDR2 is SQIVND (reference sequence). This CDR3 has 13 amino acids. This same sample was also part of a study on T cells in Graves' hyperthyroidism and ophthalmopathy. That paper adds: First-round RT-PCR targeting the TCR CDR3 was performed with the HTBI primer set. Most thyroid clonotypes expanded above 0.001 appeared in blood too.

The TCR originated in a woman under 40 with Graves disease. The sequenced sample was peripheral blood mononuclear cells (PBMCs), obtained at new diagnosis, from a patient treated with antithyroid drugs. The gene calls are TRBV19 and TRBJ1-6; D is perhaps TRBD1 (6 bases). The CDR3 DNA sequence: TGTGCCAGTAGTACCAGGGGCAAATCACCCCTCCACTTT. Its translation: CASSTRGKSPLHF.